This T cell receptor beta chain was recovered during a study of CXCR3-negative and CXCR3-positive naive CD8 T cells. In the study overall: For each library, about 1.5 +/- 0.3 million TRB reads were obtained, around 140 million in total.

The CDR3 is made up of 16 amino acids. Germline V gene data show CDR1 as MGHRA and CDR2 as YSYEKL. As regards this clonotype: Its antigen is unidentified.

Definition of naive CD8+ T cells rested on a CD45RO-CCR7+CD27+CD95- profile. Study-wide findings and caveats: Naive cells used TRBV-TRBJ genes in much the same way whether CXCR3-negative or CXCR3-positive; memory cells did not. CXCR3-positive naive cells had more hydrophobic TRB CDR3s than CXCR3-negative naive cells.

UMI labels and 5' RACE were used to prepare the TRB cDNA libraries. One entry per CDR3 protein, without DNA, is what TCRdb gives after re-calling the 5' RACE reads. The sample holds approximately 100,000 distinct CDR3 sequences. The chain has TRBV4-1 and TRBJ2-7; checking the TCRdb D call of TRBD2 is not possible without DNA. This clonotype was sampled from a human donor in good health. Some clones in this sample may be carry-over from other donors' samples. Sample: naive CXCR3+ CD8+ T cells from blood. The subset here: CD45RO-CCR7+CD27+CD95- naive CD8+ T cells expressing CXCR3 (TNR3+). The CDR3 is CASSQVLAGLSYEQYF.